The rows below give T cell receptor beta chains drawn from one sample of a study of T cell responses to AZD1222 COVID-19 vaccine. Here immunoSEQ multiplex PCR was the method, and the copy in TCRdb shows in-frame clones only, minus some. This sample has 150,000 to 200,000 clones, with around 93% found just once. Material: peripheral blood, obtained on day 0 of AZD1222 vaccination. The receptors here all came from an adult in good health. Each CDR3 is given with its conserved first and last residue. A D gene is named only where the DNA matches it firmly. Clone size is stated in some rows and not others, as once, few, many or a class when expanded.

length	D	V	size	J	CDR3	DNA
15	TRBD2	TRBV15	.	TRBJ2-7	CATSRYTSGSDEQYF	TGTGCCACCAGCAGATATACTAGCGGGAGCGACGAGCAGTACTTC
11	.	TRBV28	once	TRBJ2-1	CASSRENEQFF	TGTGCCAGCAGTCGGGAAAATGAGCAGTTCTTC
14	TRBD2	TRBV6-5	.	TRBJ2-7	CASSLAGDTYEQYF	TGTGCCAGCAGTTTAGCGGGAGATACTTACGAGCAGTACTTC
15	TRBD2	TRBV30	once	TRBJ2-1	CAWGFRLAGYNEQFF	TGTGCCTGGGGTTTCCGACTAGCGGGCTACAATGAGCAGTTCTTC
17	.	TRBV7-2	.	TRBJ2-2	CASSLDPLLAERGELFF	TGTGCCAGCAGCTTAGATCCCCTTTTAGCGGAGCGGGGGGAGCTGTTTTTT
13	TRBD1	TRBV2	.	TRBJ2-7	CASNPTGTYEQYF	TGTGCCAGCAACCCGACAGGGACCTACGAGCAGTACTTC
20	.	TRBV21-1	once	TRBJ2-7	CASSKVKSVSGTDLSYEQYF	TGTGCCAGCAGCAAAGTTAAGAGCGTTTCCGGGACGGATCTATCCTACGAGCAGTACTTC
14	TRBD1	TRBV7-8	.	TRBJ2-7	CASSPGQGAREQYF	TGTGCCAGCAGCCCCGGACAGGGGGCGCGGGAGCAGTACTTC
15	TRBD1	TRBV4-1	.	TRBJ1-4	CASSPEGARGEKLFF	TGCGCCAGCAGTCCTGAGGGGGCGCGTGGCGAAAAACTGTTTTTT
15	.	TRBV9	once	TRBJ2-1	CASSVFGDLYNEQFF	TGTGCCAGCAGCGTATTCGGGGACCTCTACAATGAGCAGTTCTTC
14	.	TRBV5-1	.	TRBJ2-3	CASSPRSSTDTQYF	TGCGCCAGCAGCCCACGATCTAGCACAGATACGCAGTATTTT
17	.	TRBV28	.	TRBJ1-5	CASRRTGTLRLNQPQHF	TGTGCCAGCAGAAGAACCGGGACACTGCGTCTTAATCAGCCCCAGCATTTT
13	.	TRBV19	.	TRBJ1-5	CASSIQGHQPQHF	TGTGCCAGTAGTATACAGGGTCATCAGCCCCAGCATTTT